The 2 T cell receptor beta chains in this list originate from one sample, sequenced in a study of vaccination and CD4 T cells after COVID-19. The Oncomine TCR Beta short-read assay sequenced DNA from cultured CD4+ T cells. Genomic DNA extraction was carried out from cultured CD4+ T cells. TCRdb recomputed calls from the PCR reads with MiXCR, one row per CDR3 protein. The data show approximately 10,000 distinct CDR3 sequences, under 35% seen once. Their antigen targets remain unknown. Treatment of the sample: approximately nine-day PBMC culture with coronavirus spike peptide pools or control peptides (ViraFEST assay). Those CD4+ T cells from the unexposed donor predate the COVID-19 pandemic (2011-2018). The sample taken for sequencing was CD4+ T cells from blood, cultured in vitro. These receptors originate from a human donor in good health.

This rearrangement joins TRBV14 to TRBJ1-2; possible D gene TRBD1, 5 bases. V shed 2 bases and J shed 5 bases, with 12 bases lying between them. There are 14 residues in the CDR3. CDR1 and CDR2 from the germline V gene are SGHDN and FVKESK. Here the CDR3 reads CASSQQPGTYGYTF. The CDR3, as DNA: TGTGCCAGCAGCCAACAGCCAGGGACTTATGGCTACACCTTC.

This clonotype has more than one count but fewer than ten. The CDR3 DNA reads as TGTGCCAGCAGCCCCCGAACCTACGAGCAGTACTTC. As protein: CASSPRTYEQYF. This chain uses TRBV7-2 with TRBJ2-7; unclear D gene. The length of the CDR3 is 12 residues. The germline V and J ends were trimmed by 5 bases and 2 bases, with 7 bases remaining between them. From germline, CDR1 is SGHTA and CDR2 FQGNSA.